This T cell receptor beta chain was identified during a study of blood T cell repertoires in COVID-19. Study summary: The United States, Italy and Spain were the sources of the acute and convalescent COVID-19 samples. The cDNA or gDNA used as material had been derived from T cells, B-cell-depleted T cells, or PBMCs.

The CDR3 has 16 amino acids. The germline CDR1 and CDR2 sequences are MNHNS and SASEGT. V lost 3 bases, J lost 3 bases, and 11 bases stayed unmatched. Per the authors' pipeline: How many nucleated cells were present was estimated from reference gene primer amplification. TCRdb's copy holds only in-frame clones and misses some; the assay was immunoSEQ multiplex PCR. Clonal size and the V and J genes are those of that table, whereas D and trimming came from the DNA. The data hold around 20,000 clones, with more than 80% observed a single time. The sequenced sample was peripheral blood. This TCR derives from a human donor in a cohort sampled during active COVID-19. The rearrangement links TRBV6-1 to TRBJ2-7; 7 nucleotides line up with TRBD2. CDR3 DNA: TGTGCCAGCAGTGATGGGCCTAGCGGACTACACTACGAGCAGTACTTC. Protein sequence: CASSDGPSGLHYEQYF.